This entry describes one T cell receptor (beta chain). What it binds is unknown. Sequencing used immunoSEQ multiplex PCR; TCRdb keeps in-frame clones, though not all of them. The data contain roughly 660,000 clones, 90% of them singletons. This entry belongs to a study of shared clonotypes between healthy human individuals. Study context: Per-donor plates numbered three CD4 naive, three CD4 memory, two CD8 naive and one CD8 memory. General study findings and limits: Tissues were not sampled, only blood, and their repertoires likely differ.

Per germline, CDR1 SGHTA and CDR2 FQGNSA. Deletions cut 0 bases from V and 6 bases from J, with 7 bases between. The CDR3 runs to 13 residues. This sequence originates from a man between 18 and 35 years old in good health. Some clones in this sample may be carry-over from other donors' samples. V gene TRBV7-2 combines with J gene TRBJ2-3; D ambiguous. The sequenced sample consisted of memory CD8+ T cells from PBMCs. Regarding subset: CD45RO+ cells pooled with CCR7-negative TemRA cells. CDR3 coding DNA: TGTGCCAGCAGCTTAGCTGGGTGGGATACGCAGTATTTT. It codes for CASSLAGWDTQYF.